A selection of T cell receptor beta chains follows, all from one sample in a study of OX40 agonist ivuxolimab in advanced cancers. TCRdb keeps only in-frame clones here, not all; method: immunoSEQ multiplex PCR. The profile shows some 60,000 clones, about 82% of them singletons. The sequencing here drew on CD4+ or CD8+ T cells sorted from blood, taken in a trial of the OX40 agonist ivuxolimab. The receptors stem from an adult with an advanced solid tumor such as melanoma, head and neck, liver or kidney cancer. The CDR3 runs from the conserved cysteine through the conserved F or W. D genes are given only for firm matches. The size entry is marked missing in some rows and otherwise reads once, few, many or a size class.

TRBV19	TRBD1	NA	TRBJ2-5	CASSRQGKETQYF	TGTGCCAGTAGTCGACAGGGGAAAGAGACCCAGTACTTC
TRBV6-6	NA	few	TRBJ1-1	CASRRQGDTEAFF	TGTGCCAGCAGGAGGCAGGGCGACACTGAAGCTTTCTTT
TRBV15	NA	NA	TRBJ2-7	CATSREGRYEQYF	TGTGCCACCAGCAGAGAGGGCCGATACGAGCAGTACTTC
TRBV5-8	TRBD1	NA	TRBJ1-1	CASSRTGGVTEAFF	TGTGCCAGCAGCCGGACAGGGGGCGTTACTGAAGCTTTCTTT
TRBV5-1	NA	NA	TRBJ2-5	CASSPAGLETQYF	TGCGCCAGCAGCCCAGCAGGGTTAGAGACCCAGTACTTC
TRBV5-4	NA	NA	TRBJ1-3	CASSLDRSSGNTIYF	TGTGCCAGCAGCTTGGACAGGAGCTCTGGAAACACCATATATTTT
TRBV7-2	NA	NA	TRBJ1-5	CASSFSSGVGQPQHF	TGTGCCAGCAGCTTTTCATCGGGGGTGGGGCAGCCCCAGCATTTT
TRBV7-2	TRBD1	NA	TRBJ1-5	CASSHEGRGLPQPQHF	TGTGCCAGCAGCCATGAGGGCAGGGGGCTACCTCAGCCCCAGCATTTT
TRBV7-9	NA	NA	TRBJ2-3	CASSLLSTDTQYF	TGTGCCAGCAGCTTACTAAGCACAGATACGCAGTATTTT
TRBV7-2	TRBD1	NA	TRBJ1-2	CASSLAQMTGLGGGYTF	TGTGCCAGCAGCTTAGCGCAGATGACAGGGCTAGGTGGGGGCTACACCTTC
TRBV7-2	NA	NA	TRBJ1-1	CASSARIGGYEAFF	TGTGCCAGCAGCGCCCGGATCGGGGGATATGAAGCTTTCTTT
TRBV2	TRBD1	once	TRBJ2-3	CASRRDRSTDTQYF	TGTGCCAGCAGACGGGACAGGTCCACAGATACGCAGTATTTT
TRBV7-3	NA	NA	TRBJ2-1	CASSLQGSGVSYNEQFF	TGTGCCAGCAGCTTACAGGGTTCGGGAGTGTCCTACAATGAGCAGTTCTTC
TRBV6-1	TRBD1	NA	TRBJ1-4	CASSITGGRNEKLFF	TGTGCCAGCAGTATCACAGGGGGCCGTAATGAAAAACTGTTTTTT
TRBV7-2	NA	few	TRBJ1-4	CASSFRGEKLFF	TGTGCCAGCAGCTTCAGGGGTGAAAAACTGTTTTTT
TRBV11-2	NA	NA	TRBJ1-1	CASSLTGQITEAFF	TGTGCCAGCAGCTTGACGGGACAAATCACTGAAGCTTTCTTT
TRBV19	NA	NA	TRBJ1-2	CASSAQQGANYGYTF	TGTGCCAGTAGTGCCCAACAGGGTGCTAACTATGGCTACACCTTC
TRBV5-1	NA	NA	TRBJ2-5	CASSLGVGVQETQYF	TGCGCCAGCAGTTTAGGAGTGGGAGTACAAGAGACCCAGTACTTC
TRBV5-1	TRBD1	NA	TRBJ1-2	CASSLSRGPGNGYTF	TGCGCCAGCAGCTTAAGCAGGGGGCCTGGGAATGGCTACACCTTC
TRBV15	NA	NA	TRBJ2-1	CATSRDLGHSEQFF	TGTGCCACCAGCAGAGATTTGGGTCACAGTGAGCAGTTCTTC
TRBV7-3	NA	NA	TRBJ1-6	CASSAYYNSPLHF	TGTGCCAGCAGCGCCTATTATAATTCACCCCTCCACTTT
TRBV7-3	TRBD1	NA	TRBJ1-6	CASSWDRNSPLHF	TGTGCCAGCAGCTGGGACAGGAATTCACCCCTCCACTTT
TRBV7-9	NA	NA	TRBJ2-1	CASSSLGENEQFF	TGTGCCAGCAGCTCACTGGGGGAGAATGAGCAGTTCTTC
TRBV4-3	TRBD2	NA	TRBJ2-7	CASSQDIGTSSLWEQYF	TGCGCCAGCAGCCAAGATATCGGGACTAGCAGTCTCTGGGAGCAGTACTTC
TRBV7-3	NA	NA	TRBJ2-2	CASSLQPSRNTGELFF	TGTGCCAGCAGCTTACAGCCCAGCCGTAACACCGGGGAGCTGTTTTTT
TRBV19	TRBD1	few	TRBJ2-6	CASSMGQGAGANVLTF	TGTGCCAGTAGTATGGGACAGGGTGCTGGGGCCAACGTCCTGACTTTC
TRBV18	TRBD1	NA	TRBJ1-3	CASSSGQGTGTIYF	TGTGCCAGCTCATCGGGACAGGGAACGGGCACCATATATTTT
TRBV30	NA	NA	TRBJ1-2	CAWSVGGAFGGNGYTF	TGTGCCTGGAGTGTGGGAGGGGCTTTCGGGGGAAATGGCTACACCTTC
TRBV7-9	TRBD1	NA	TRBJ2-1	CASSGTGNEQFF	TGTGCCAGCAGCGGGACAGGGAATGAGCAGTTCTTC
TRBV6-5	NA	NA	TRBJ1-1	CASSYSFNGVNTEAFF	TGTGCCAGCAGTTACTCCTTTAATGGGGTGAACACTGAAGCTTTCTTT
TRBV6-1	TRBD1	once	TRBJ2-7	CASSLRTGGAYEQYF	TGTGCCAGCAGCCTACGGACAGGGGGCGCCTACGAGCAGTACTTC
TRBV5-8	NA	NA	TRBJ2-5	CASSLSWGGETQYF	TGTGCCAGCAGCTTGTCCTGGGGCGGAGAGACCCAGTACTTC
TRBV7-2	NA	NA	TRBJ1-4	CASSSMGVVTNEKLFF	TGTGCCAGCAGCTCCATGGGGGTTGTAACTAATGAAAAACTGTTTTTT
TRBV7-2	TRBD1	NA	TRBJ2-2	CASSPLRDSEANTGELFF	TGTGCCAGCAGCCCTCTAAGGGACAGCGAAGCGAACACCGGGGAGCTGTTTTTT
TRBV7-9	TRBD1	NA	TRBJ2-7	CASRRTGVEQYF	TGTGCCAGCAGACGGACAGGGGTCGAGCAGTACTTC
TRBV4-1	TRBD2	NA	TRBJ2-4	CASSQGASGRANIQYF	TGCGCCAGCAGCCAAGGCGCTAGCGGGAGGGCTAACATTCAGTACTTC
TRBV2	TRBD2	NA	TRBJ2-5	CASSPGLADQETQYF	TGTGCCAGCAGCCCCGGACTAGCGGACCAAGAGACCCAGTACTTC
TRBV18	NA	NA	TRBJ1-1	CASSPETWNTEAFF	TGTGCCAGCTCACCAGAGACGTGGAACACTGAAGCTTTCTTT
TRBV7-8	NA	few	TRBJ2-7	CASSLRPGPYEQYF	TGTGCCAGCAGCTTAAGACCGGGCCCCTACGAGCAGTACTTC
TRBV29-1	NA	NA	TRBJ2-7	CSAADRLGYEQYF	TGCAGCGCTGCGGACAGACTAGGATACGAGCAGTACTTC
TRBV6-5	NA	once	TRBJ1-1	CASSSAWKGLKAFF	TGTGCCAGCAGTTCCGCCTGGAAAGGCCTGAAAGCTTTCTTT
TRBV29-1	TRBD2	NA	TRBJ2-3	CSVEEVGAGVTDTQYF	TGCAGCGTTGAAGAAGTCGGGGCGGGAGTCACAGATACGCAGTATTTT
TRBV13	TRBD1	NA	TRBJ1-4	CASSLGDRGKTNEKLFF	TGTGCCAGCAGCCTCGGGGACAGGGGGAAAACTAATGAAAAACTGTTTTTT
TRBV16	NA	few	TRBJ1-2	CASSQSQGFGGYTF	TGTGCCAGCAGCCAATCTCAGGGATTTGGTGGCTACACCTTC
TRBV15	NA	NA	TRBJ2-1	CATSRDRGPLYNEQFF	TGTGCCACCAGCAGAGATCGGGGACCCCTCTACAATGAGCAGTTCTTC
TRBV18	NA	NA	TRBJ1-5	CASSPYGGEGGNQPQHF	TGTGCCAGCTCACCATATGGGGGTGAGGGCGGCAATCAGCCCCAGCATTTT
TRBV5-4	TRBD2	NA	TRBJ2-1	CASSFGGNGDEQFF	TGTGCCAGCAGCTTCGGGGGGAACGGCGATGAGCAGTTCTTC
TRBV30	NA	NA	TRBJ2-1	CAWNSLDYSYNEQFF	TGTGCCTGGAACTCACTAGATTACTCCTACAATGAGCAGTTCTTC
TRBV15	NA	NA	TRBJ1-1	CATSRSGTITEAFF	TGTGCCACCAGCAGATCCGGGACAATCACTGAAGCTTTCTTT
TRBV7-6	NA	once	TRBJ2-7	CASSPRQRYEQYF	TGTGCCAGCAGCCCCCGACAGCGCTACGAGCAGTACTTC
TRBV7-3	TRBD1	NA	TRBJ2-1	CASSPGTGRDEQFF	TGTGCCAGCAGTCCCGGGACAGGGAGGGATGAGCAGTTCTTC
TRBV6-4	NA	NA	TRBJ2-1	CASSDPIRDQPYNEQFF	TGTGCCAGCAGTGACCCTATCCGGGACCAGCCCTACAATGAGCAGTTCTTC
TRBV5-1	NA	few	TRBJ2-5	CASSSTEVGSVSAQYF	TGCGCCAGCAGCTCAACGGAAGTCGGGAGTGTATCGGCCCAGTACTTC